This T cell receptor (beta chain) derives from a study of blood T cell repertoires in COVID-19. Study as a whole: Samples of COVID-19 (acute and convalescent) were obtained from the United States, Italy and Spain. From T cells, B-cell-depleted T cells, or PBMCs came the material, which was cDNA or gDNA.

The CDR3 totals 14 residues. Looked up from germline, CDR1 is SQVTM and CDR2 is ANQGSEA. J gave up 4 bases and V 3 bases, and 4 bases lay outside the gene matches. TCRdb keeps only in-frame clones here, not all; method: immunoSEQ multiplex PCR. The top ten hold approximately 10% of the sample, which has around 87,000 clones, about four fifths seen once. This chain connects TRBV29-1 to TRBJ2-3; 10 bases are shared with TRBD1. The TCR was taken from a woman older than 75 with acute or convalescent COVID-19. Material: peripheral blood. The CDR3 coding sequence is TGCAGCGTTGATGGGGGGACAGGGGCAGATACGCAGTATTTT. Translating gives CSVDGGTGADTQYF.